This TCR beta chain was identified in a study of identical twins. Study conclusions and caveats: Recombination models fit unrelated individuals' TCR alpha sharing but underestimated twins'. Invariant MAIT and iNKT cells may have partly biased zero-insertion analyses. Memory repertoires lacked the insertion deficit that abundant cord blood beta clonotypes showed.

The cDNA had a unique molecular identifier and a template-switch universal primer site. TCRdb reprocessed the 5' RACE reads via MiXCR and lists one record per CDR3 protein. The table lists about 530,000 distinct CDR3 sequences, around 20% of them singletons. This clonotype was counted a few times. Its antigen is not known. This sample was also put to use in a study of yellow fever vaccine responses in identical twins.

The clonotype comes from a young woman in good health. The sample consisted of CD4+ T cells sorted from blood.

The CDR3: CASSDLGLAGYNEQFF. The CDR3 DNA reads as TGCGCCAGCAGTGACCTGGGACTAGCCGGCTACAATGAGCAGTTCTTC. The chain links TRBV10-2 to TRBJ2-1, with 9 bases that match TRBD2. CDR1 and CDR2 (germline): WSHSY, SAAADI. V shed 3 bases, J shed 3 bases, and the junction held 6 bases outside the gene matches. The CDR3 loop spans 16 amino acids.